This TCR beta chain appears in the sequencing data of a study of monozygotic twins with inflammatory bowel disease (dated by TCRdb to about 2019). Regarding the research as a whole: In total, approximately 28 monozygotic twin pairs made up the full study: 19 Danish pairs, all IBD-discordant, plus nine German pairs, of which four were IBD-concordant and five were IBD-discordant. The search for disease-associated traits relied mainly on comparing IBD patients with their genetically identical healthy co-twins within discordant pairs. Each individual had, on average, about 151 000 unique TCRalpha sequences and 181 000 unique TCRbeta sequences available for analysis.

A roughly 2.7 ml peripheral blood sample was drawn into PAXgene tubes per donor and stored at -80°C. Total RNA was isolated from whole blood with the PAXgene blood miRNA kit on an automated QIAcube, without T cell sorting. Peripheral blood from monozygotic twin pairs, either concordant or discordant for inflammatory bowel disease, underwent deep TCRalpha and TCRbeta repertoire profiling that used unique molecular barcoding. Smoking habits were recorded for all twin pairs, and each individual was classified as a current, former or never smoker. Spanning cysteine to phenylalanine, the CDR3 consists of 13 amino acids. No DNA sequence is on record. CDR1 and CDR2, looked up from the germline V gene, are SGHRS and YFSETQ. The library was produced with 5' RACE. Each TCR library was prepared from 3,000 to 4,000 ng of total RNA. cDNA was synthesized with SMARTScribe reverse transcriptase in eight separate reactions per sample. During cDNA synthesis, unique molecular identifiers containing a 6-nucleotide sample barcode were introduced by template switching. TCRalpha and TCRbeta cDNA was amplified by two nested PCRs of 16 and 9 cycles, with bead purification after each PCR. Before amplification, the cDNA was both treated with uracil DNA-glycosylase and purified with the QIAquick PCR purification kit. The second PCR added Illumina TruSeq-compatible adapters along with sample-specific barcodes. TapeStation and Qubit were used to check library quality and concentration, and around 5.2 ng of each library went into the pool. Pooled libraries were sequenced on an Illumina HiSeq2500 single-index Rapid Run with 2 x 100 bp reads and custom sequencing primers. Regarding the original processing steps: UMI-based consensus assembly with MiGEC version 1.2.6 was used to correct PCR and sequencing errors. V(D)J alignment, clonotype assembly and CDR3 extraction were performed with MiXCR version 2.1.1. To normalise gene usage, clonotype sharing and MAIT/NKT TCR abundance, the analysis used the top 1000, 10 000 and 20 000 clonotypes per sample. After downsampling to 27 000 UMIs, diversity was calculated as the inverse Simpson index using the vegan R package. Paired Mann-Whitney U tests on discordant twin pairs were used, with Benjamini-Hochberg multiple-testing correction. TCRdb reprocessed the reads and lists each CDR3 protein sequence as a single entry, with no DNA. These V and J calls are TCRdb output, not the study's own analysis. This sample's records show 300,000 to 400,000 distinct CDR3 sequences. Clones ranked in the top ten supply approximately 2% of the sample.

Paper-wide results and their limitations: Concordant and discordant twins showed no difference in repertoire similarity, possibly because of limited statistical power. Compared with healthy twins, IBD patients shared fewer clonotypes with other individuals, and the difference was most pronounced in patients with signs of disease activity. Differing immunosuppressive treatments among patients may have added background noise and inter-individual variability to the repertoires. A decrease in TCRbeta repertoire diversity, as measured by inverse Simpson index, was observed in IBD patients compared with their healthy co-twins. The results gave no support for a single strong signal or clonotype linked to IBD. The analysis was unable to tell different T cell subtypes apart.

With regard to this clonotype: Its cognate antigen has yet to be identified.

Recombination connected TRBV5-1 to TRBJ2-3. What was sequenced was blood. The TCR originated in a human donor with ulcerative colitis or Crohn's disease, or a healthy co-twin of an affected twin (not recorded which). The CDR3 in this case is CASSSGRGDTQYF.